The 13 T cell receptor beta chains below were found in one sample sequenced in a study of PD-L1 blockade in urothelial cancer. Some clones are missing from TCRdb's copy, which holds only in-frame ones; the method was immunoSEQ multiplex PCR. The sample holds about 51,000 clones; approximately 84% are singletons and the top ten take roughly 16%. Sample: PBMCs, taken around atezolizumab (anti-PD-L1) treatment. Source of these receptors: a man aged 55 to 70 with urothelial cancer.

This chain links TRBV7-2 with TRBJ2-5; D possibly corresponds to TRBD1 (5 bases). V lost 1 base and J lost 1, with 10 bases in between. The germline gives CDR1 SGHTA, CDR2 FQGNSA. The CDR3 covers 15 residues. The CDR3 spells CASSLGQTLQETQYF. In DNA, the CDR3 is TGTGCCAGCAGCTTAGGACAGACCCTCCAAGAGACCCAGTACTTC.

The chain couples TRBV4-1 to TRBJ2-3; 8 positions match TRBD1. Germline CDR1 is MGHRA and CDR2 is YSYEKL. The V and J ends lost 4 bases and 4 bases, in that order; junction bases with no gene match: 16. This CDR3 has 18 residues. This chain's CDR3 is CASSPQGRGRGHSDTQYF. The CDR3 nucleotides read TGCGCCAGCAGCCCCCAAGGTAGAGGCAGGGGGCATTCAGATACGCAGTATTTT.

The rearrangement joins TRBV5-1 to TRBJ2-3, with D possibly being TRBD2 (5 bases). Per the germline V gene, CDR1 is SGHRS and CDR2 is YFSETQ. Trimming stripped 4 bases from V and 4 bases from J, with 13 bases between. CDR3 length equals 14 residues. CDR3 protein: CASSADSGSDTQYF. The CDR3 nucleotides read TGCGCCAGCAGCGCGGACTCCGGATCAGATACGCAGTATTTT.

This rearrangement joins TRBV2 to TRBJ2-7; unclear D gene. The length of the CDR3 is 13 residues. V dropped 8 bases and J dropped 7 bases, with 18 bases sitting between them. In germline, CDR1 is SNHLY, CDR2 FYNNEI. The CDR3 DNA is TGTGCCAGCTTGAGAGAGTTCCTTAGAGAGCAGTACTTC. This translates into CASLREFLREQYF.

The CDR3 coding sequence is TGTGCCAGTAGTAGGGAGGGATTGACGACTGAAGCTTTCTTT. It specifies CASSREGLTTEAFF. The genes are TRBV19 and TRBJ1-1; D is undetermined. Deletions cut 4 bases from V and 5 bases from J, with 14 bases between. The CDR3 runs to 14 residues. Germline V gene sequence: CDR1 LNHDA, CDR2 SQIVND (reference sequence).

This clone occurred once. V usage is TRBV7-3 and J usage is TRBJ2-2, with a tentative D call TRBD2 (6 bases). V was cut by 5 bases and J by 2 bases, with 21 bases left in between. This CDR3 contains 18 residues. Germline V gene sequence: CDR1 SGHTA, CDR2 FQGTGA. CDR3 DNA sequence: TGTGCCAGCAGCCCGGGAGTATTGAGACGGTTAAACACCGGGGAGCTGTTTTTT. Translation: CASSPGVLRRLNTGELFF.

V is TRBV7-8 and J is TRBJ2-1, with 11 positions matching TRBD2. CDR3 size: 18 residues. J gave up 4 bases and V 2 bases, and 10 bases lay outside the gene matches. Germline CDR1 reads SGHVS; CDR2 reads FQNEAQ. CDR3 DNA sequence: TGTGCCAGCAGCTTACGGGGTAGCGGGGGGGCCAGGTACAATGAGCAGTTCTTC. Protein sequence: CASSLRGSGGARYNEQFF.

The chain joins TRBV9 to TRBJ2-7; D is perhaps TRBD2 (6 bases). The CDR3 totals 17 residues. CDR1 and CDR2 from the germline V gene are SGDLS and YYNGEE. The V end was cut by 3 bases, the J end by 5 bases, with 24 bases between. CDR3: CASSDRPGEMTTNEQYF. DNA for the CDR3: TGTGCCAGCAGCGACAGACCGGGGGAAATGACCACCAACGAGCAGTACTTC.

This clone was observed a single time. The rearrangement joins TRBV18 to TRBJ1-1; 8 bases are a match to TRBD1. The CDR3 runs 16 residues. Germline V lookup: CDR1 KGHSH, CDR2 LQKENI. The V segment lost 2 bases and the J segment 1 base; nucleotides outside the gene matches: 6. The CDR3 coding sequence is TGTGCCAGCTCACCAGTCGACAGGGGAACGAACACTGAAGCTTTCTTT. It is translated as CASSPVDRGTNTEAFF.

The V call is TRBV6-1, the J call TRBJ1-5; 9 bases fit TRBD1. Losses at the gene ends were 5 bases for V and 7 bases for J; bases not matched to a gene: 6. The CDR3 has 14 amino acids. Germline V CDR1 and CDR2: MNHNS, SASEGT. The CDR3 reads CASSHRGPRQPQHF. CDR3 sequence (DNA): TGTGCCAGCAGTCACAGGGGGCCAAGGCAGCCCCAGCATTTT.

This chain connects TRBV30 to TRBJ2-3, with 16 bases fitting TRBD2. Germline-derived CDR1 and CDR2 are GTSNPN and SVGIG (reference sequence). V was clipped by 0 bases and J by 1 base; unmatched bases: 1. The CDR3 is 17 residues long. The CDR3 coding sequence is TGTGCCTGGAGTGTCGGGACTAGCGGGGGGGGCACAGATACGCAGTATTTT. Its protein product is CAWSVGTSGGGTDTQYF.

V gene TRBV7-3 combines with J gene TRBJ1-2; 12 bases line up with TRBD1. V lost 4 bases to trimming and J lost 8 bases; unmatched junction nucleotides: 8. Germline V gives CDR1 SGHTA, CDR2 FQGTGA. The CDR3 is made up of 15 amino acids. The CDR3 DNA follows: TGTGCCAGCAGCTCACCGGGACAGGGGGCCGGGGGCTACACCTTC. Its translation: CASSSPGQGAGGYTF.

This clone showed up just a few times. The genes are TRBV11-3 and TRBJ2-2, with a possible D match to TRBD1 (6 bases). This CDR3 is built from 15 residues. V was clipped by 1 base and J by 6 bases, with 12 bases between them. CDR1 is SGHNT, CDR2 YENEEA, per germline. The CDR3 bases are TGTGCCAGCAGCTTAGCGGTGGGGGCGGCCGGGGAGCTGTTTTTT. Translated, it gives CASSLAVGAAGELFF.